This TCR beta chain was profiled in a study of PD-1 blockade in classical Hodgkin lymphoma. Study details: It was nivolumab at 3 mg/kg, given intravenously every 2 weeks, that patients received. General study findings and limits: Newly diagnosed patients were reported to start with lower TCR diversity than healthy donors. The authors have not defined what causes the repertoire differences, possibly disease activity or prior therapy.

No patient escaped relapse after autologous stem cell transplantation, and brentuximab vedotin exposure varied. Assay: immunoSEQ multiplex PCR; the TCRdb copy retains only in-frame clones and omits some. The sample lists tens of thousands of clones, under 95% seen once, with about 7.8% in the top ten. This CDR3 contains 14 residues. Germline lookup yields CDR1 LGHNT and CDR2 FRNRAP. V gave up 4 bases and J gave up 12 bases; unmatched junction bases: 7. In this sample, this clone turned up once. The antigen remains undetermined. The chain is built from TRBV12-5 and TRBJ2-4; the match to TRBD1 covers 12 bases. The sequences come from peripheral blood mononuclear cells (PBMCs), collected at baseline. This clonotype was sampled from a human donor with classical Hodgkin lymphoma. The CDR3 reads CASGSGTGGGGQYF. The DNA for the CDR3 is TGTGCTAGTGGTTCCGGGACAGGGGGCGGCGGTCAGTACTTC.